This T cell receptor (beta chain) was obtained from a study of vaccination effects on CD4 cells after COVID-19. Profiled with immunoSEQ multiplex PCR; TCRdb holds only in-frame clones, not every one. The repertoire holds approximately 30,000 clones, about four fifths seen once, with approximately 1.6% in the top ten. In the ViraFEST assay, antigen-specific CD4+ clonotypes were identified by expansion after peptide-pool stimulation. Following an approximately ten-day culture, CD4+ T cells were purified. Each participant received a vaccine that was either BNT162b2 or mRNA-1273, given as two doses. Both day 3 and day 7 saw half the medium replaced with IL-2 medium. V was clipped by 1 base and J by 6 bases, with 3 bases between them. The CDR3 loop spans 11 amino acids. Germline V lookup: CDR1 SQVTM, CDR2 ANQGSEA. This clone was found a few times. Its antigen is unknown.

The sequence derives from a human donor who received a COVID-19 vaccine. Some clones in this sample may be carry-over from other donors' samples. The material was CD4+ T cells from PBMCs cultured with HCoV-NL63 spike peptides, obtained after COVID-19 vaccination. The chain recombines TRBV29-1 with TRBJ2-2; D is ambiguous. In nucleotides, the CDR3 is TGCAGCGTTGAAGGGGCCGGGGAGCTGTTTTTT. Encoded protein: CSVEGAGELFF.